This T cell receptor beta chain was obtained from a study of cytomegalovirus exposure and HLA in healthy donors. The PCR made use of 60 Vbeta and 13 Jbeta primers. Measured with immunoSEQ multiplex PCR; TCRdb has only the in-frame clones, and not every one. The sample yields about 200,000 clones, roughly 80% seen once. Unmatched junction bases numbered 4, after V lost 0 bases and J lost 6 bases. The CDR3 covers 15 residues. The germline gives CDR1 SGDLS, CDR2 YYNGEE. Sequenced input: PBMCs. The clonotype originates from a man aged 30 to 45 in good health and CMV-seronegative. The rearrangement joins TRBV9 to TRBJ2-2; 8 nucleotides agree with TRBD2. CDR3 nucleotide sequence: TGTGCCAGCAGCGTAGACGGGGGGGCCCCCGGGGAGCTGTTTTTT. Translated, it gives CASSVDGGAPGELFF.